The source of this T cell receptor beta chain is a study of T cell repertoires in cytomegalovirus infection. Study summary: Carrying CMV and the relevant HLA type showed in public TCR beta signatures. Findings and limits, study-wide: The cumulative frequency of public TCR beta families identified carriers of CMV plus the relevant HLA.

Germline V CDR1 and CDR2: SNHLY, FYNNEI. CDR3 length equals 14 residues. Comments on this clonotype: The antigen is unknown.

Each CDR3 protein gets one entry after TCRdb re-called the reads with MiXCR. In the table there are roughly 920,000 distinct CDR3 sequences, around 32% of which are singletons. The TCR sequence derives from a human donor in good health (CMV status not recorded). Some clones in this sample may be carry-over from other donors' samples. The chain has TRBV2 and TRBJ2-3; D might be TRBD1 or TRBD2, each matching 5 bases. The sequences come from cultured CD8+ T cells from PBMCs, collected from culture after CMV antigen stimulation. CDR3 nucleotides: TGTGTCCTACTTGGGACGTACAGCACAGATACGCAGTATTTT. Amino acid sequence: CVLLGTYSTDTQYF.